A single sample gave rise to the 3 T cell receptor beta chains below, sequenced in a study of CXCR3-negative and CXCR3-positive naive CD8 T cells. Study-wide results and caveats: TRB CDR3 hydrophobicity was greater in CXCR3-positive naive cells than in CXCR3-negative naive cells.

These receptors have no known antigen. 5' RACE with UMI labels generated the TRB cDNA libraries. Each CDR3 protein gets one entry in TCRdb, which reprocessed the 5' RACE reads and gives no DNA. This repertoire includes around 60,000 distinct CDR3 sequences. Sample: naive CXCR3+ CD8+ T cells from blood. Subset denoted: CD45RO-CCR7+CD27+CD95- naive CD8+ T cells expressing CXCR3 (TNR3+). These receptors came from a human donor in good health. Some clones in this sample may be carry-over from other donors' samples.

V and J are TRBV7-9 and TRBJ2-5; TCRdb names TRBD1, which stays unverified in the absence of DNA. The CDR3 spans 15 residues. Germline V gene lookup returns CDR1 SEHNR and CDR2 FQNEAQ (reference sequence). The CDR3 region is CASSSRSQGVETQYF.

This chain uses TRBV11-3 with TRBJ2-1; TCRdb proposes TRBD2, but this gene call is untestable without DNA. Germline loops: CDR1 SGHNT, CDR2 YENEEA. The length of the CDR3 is 17 residues. The CDR3 spells CASSPRMARGAYNEQFF.

The chain employs TRBV5-4 and TRBJ2-1; the D call from TCRdb, TRBD2, cannot be confirmed without DNA. The V gene's germline CDR1 is SGHNT and CDR2 YYREEE (reference sequence). The CDR3 is made up of 15 amino acids. The CDR3 loop is CASSPRLAGYNEQFF.